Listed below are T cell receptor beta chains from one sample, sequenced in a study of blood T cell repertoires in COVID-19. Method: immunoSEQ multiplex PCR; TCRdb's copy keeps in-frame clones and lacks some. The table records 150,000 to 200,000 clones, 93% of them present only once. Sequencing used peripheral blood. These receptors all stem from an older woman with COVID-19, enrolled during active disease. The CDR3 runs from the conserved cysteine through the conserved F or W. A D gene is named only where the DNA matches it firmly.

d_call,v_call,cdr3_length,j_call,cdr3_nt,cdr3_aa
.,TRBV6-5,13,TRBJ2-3,TGTGCCAGCATCATCCCCCACACAGATACGCAGTATTTT,CASIIPHTDTQYF
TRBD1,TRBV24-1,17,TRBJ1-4,TGTGCCACCAGTGATTTGGTAACAGGGGTATCTAATGAAAAACTGTTTTTT,CATSDLVTGVSNEKLFF
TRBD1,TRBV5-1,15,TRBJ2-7,TGCGCCAGCAGCTTAGGGACAGGGAGTACCTACGAGCAGTACTTC,CASSLGTGSTYEQYF
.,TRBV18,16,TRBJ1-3,TGTGCCAGCTCACCACCGAACCTACGCTCTGGAAACACCATATATTTT,CASSPPNLRSGNTIYF
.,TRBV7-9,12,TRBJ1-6,TGTGCCAGCAGCTCCAGAAATTCACCCCTCCACTTT,CASSSRNSPLHF
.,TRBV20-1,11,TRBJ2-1,TGCAGTGCTAGTCAGGGTCCTGAGCAGTTCTTC,CSASQGPEQFF
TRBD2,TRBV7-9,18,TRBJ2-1,TGTGCCAGCAGCTTAGGAGCTAGCGGGGGGGCCGGTAGCAATGAGCAGTTCTTC,CASSLGASGGAGSNEQFF
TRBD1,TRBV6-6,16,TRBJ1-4,TGTGCCAGCAGTCGAGGACAGGGAGGGGATGCTGAAAAACTGTTTTTT,CASSRGQGGDAEKLFF
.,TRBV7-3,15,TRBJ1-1,TGTGCCAGCAGCTCCGAGGGACATCGGAACACTGAAGCTTTCTTT,CASSSEGHRNTEAFF
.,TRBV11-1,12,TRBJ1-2,TGTGCCAGCAGCTTACGTCGTCATGGCTACACCTTC,CASSLRRHGYTF
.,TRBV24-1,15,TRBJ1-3,TGTGCCACCAGTGATTTGCACAGCTCTGGAAACACCATATATTTT,CATSDLHSSGNTIYF
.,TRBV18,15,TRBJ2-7,TGTGCCAGCTCACCACGCAGGGAGGTTACCTACGAGCAGTACTTC,CASSPRREVTYEQYF
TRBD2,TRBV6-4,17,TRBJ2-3,TGTGCCAGCAGTGACTCGGAACTAGCGGGGAACACAGATACGCAGTATTTT,CASSDSELAGNTDTQYF
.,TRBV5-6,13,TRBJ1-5,TGTGCCAGCAGCTCGTACAGGGCCCAGCCCCAGCATTTT,CASSSYRAQPQHF
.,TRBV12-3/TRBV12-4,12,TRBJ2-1,TGTGCCAGCAGTCATCAACAGGGTGGGGAGTTCTTC,CASSHQQGGEFF
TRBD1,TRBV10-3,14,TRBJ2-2,TGTGCCAGCACCTGGGACAGGGGCGCCGGGGAGCTGTTTTTT,CASTWDRGAGELFF
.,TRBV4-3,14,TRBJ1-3,TGCGCCAGCAGCCAAGTAGGGAGTGGAAACACCATATATTTT,CASSQVGSGNTIYF